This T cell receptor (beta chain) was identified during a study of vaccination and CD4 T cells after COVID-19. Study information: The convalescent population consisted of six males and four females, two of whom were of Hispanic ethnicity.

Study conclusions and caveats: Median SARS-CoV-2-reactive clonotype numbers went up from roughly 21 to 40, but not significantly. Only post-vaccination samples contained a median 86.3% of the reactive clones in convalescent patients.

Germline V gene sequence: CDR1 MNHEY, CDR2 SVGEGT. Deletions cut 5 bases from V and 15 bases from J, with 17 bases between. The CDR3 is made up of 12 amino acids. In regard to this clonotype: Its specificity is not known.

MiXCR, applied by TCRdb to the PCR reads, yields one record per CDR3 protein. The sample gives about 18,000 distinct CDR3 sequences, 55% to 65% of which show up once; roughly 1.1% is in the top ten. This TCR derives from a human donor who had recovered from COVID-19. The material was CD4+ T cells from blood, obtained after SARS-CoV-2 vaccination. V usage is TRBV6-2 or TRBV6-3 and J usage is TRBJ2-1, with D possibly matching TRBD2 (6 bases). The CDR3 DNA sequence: TGTGCCAGCAGTAACACGGGAGATTTGCCGTTCTTC. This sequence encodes CASSNTGDLPFF.